This TCR beta chain is from a study of cytomegalovirus exposure and HLA in healthy donors. Broader study findings: An analysis that came later showed most CMV-associated TCR beta chains appearing HLA-restricted.

Turning to this clone: Its antigen is still unknown.

The PCR made use of 60 Vbeta and 13 Jbeta primers. Some clones are missing from TCRdb's copy, which holds only in-frame ones; the method was immunoSEQ multiplex PCR. The sample gives around 150,000 clones, 79% of which show up once; approximately 7% is in the top ten. The germline gives CDR1 MNHNY, CDR2 SVGAGI (reference sequence). The CDR3 runs to 12 residues. The source is a man aged 35 to 55 in good health and CMV-seropositive. Sequenced sample: PBMCs. The chain carries TRBV6-6 and TRBJ2-5, with 9 bases matching TRBD1. The J call is doubtful: the DNA matches TRBJ2-7 better. The CDR3 region has the DNA TGTGCCAGCAGCGAGACAGGGGGCGAGCAGTACTTC. Amino acids: CASSETGGEQYF.